These T cell receptor beta chains were read from a single sample in a study of blood T cell repertoires in COVID-19. Only in-frame clones appear in the TCRdb table, and some are missing; sequencing was by immunoSEQ multiplex PCR. The table shows more than 200,000 clones, with around 81% occurring only once. Sequencing was carried out using PBMCs or T cells enriched from blood (not recorded which). Receptor source: a woman aged 40 to 50 with acute COVID-19. Both conserved end residues are part of each CDR3.

cdr3_aa	j_call	v_call
CASSLMAGSNTGELFF	TRBJ2-2	TRBV11-1
CASSQGHRGFDQPQHF	TRBJ1-5	TRBV4-2
CASSLDPRAAYSPLHF	TRBJ1-6	TRBV7-8
CASSSGQGRNEQFF	TRBJ2-1	TRBV5-1
CASTLPGSNEKLFF	TRBJ1-4	TRBV28
CASSARQNTEAFF	TRBJ1-1	TRBV9
CASSQGRGNQPQHF	TRBJ1-5	TRBV5-6
CASSLASTSGRAREQFF	TRBJ2-1	TRBV7-6
CASSDQIAGGQETQYF	TRBJ2-5	TRBV2
CASRKGTVNTEAFF	TRBJ1-1	TRBV6-5
CSVTGTGVDGYTF	TRBJ1-2	TRBV29-1
CASSPGGSVVEAFF	TRBJ1-1	TRBV6-6
CASSLQGFYQPQHF	TRBJ1-5	TRBV18
CASSLGDLPNQPQHF	TRBJ1-5	TRBV7-8
CASSPGSSEQFF	TRBJ2-1	TRBV28
CASEGTGGNTIYF	TRBJ1-3	TRBV6-5
CASRGGVYEQYF	TRBJ2-7	TRBV19
CASSKLGQGATNEKLFF	TRBJ1-4	TRBV7-2
CASSLGQVYGYTF	TRBJ1-2	TRBV5-4
CATSGISGTSGTDTQYF	TRBJ2-3	TRBV24-1
CASSIPGLTYEQYF	TRBJ2-7	TRBV19
CASSEEGPSNEQFF	TRBJ2-1	TRBV6-4
CATSTPGGTLGEKLFF	TRBJ1-4	TRBV15
CAWSERDRGRPLHF	TRBJ1-6	TRBV30
CALGREGLIGAYEQYF	TRBJ2-7	TRBV30
CASSLSPFAAQHF	TRBJ1-5	TRBV28
CASSTSGTQYF	TRBJ2-5	TRBV12-3/TRBV12-4
CASSGGQGNTEAFF	TRBJ1-1	TRBV28
CASSPGLAGGPGVNEQFF	TRBJ2-1	TRBV5-1
CATSDPRPGGGETQYF	TRBJ2-5	TRBV24-1
CASSPTGFRTGELFF	TRBJ2-2	TRBV28
CASSQVRFGEGNTIYF	TRBJ1-3	TRBV4-3
CASSVGAAWNEQFF	TRBJ2-1	TRBV9
CASSIVFSDSYNEQFF	TRBJ2-1	TRBV19
CASNPTGQETQYF	TRBJ2-5	TRBV12-3/TRBV12-4
CAWSLMTLAGPSTDTQYF	TRBJ2-3	TRBV30
CASSLGTAILNTEAFF	TRBJ1-1	TRBV7-3
CASRLTSGGAGEQFF	TRBJ2-1	TRBV28
CASSPQDRVNYGYTF	TRBJ1-2	TRBV7-3
CASSASHSGTEAFF	TRBJ1-1	TRBV7-3
CASSRSPTSAPIF	TRBJ2-7	TRBV4-3
CASSMDTKTELFF	TRBJ2-2	TRBV5-5
CASRTGVREQYF	TRBJ2-7	TRBV28
CASSQDRAGDYEQYF	TRBJ2-7	TRBV4-3
CASTISGNTIYF	TRBJ1-3	TRBV6-5
CAKIQGAWSTEAFF	TRBJ1-1	TRBV5-1
CASSYDGGYTF	TRBJ1-2	TRBV6-5
CASSFSGDSYNEQFF	TRBJ2-1	TRBV5-1
CASSYWDRDQPQHF	TRBJ1-5	TRBV6-5
CASSQEIRGSSETQYF	TRBJ2-5	TRBV4-3
CASARRLAGDTDTQYF	TRBJ2-3	TRBV5-6
CASRGTADYGYTF	TRBJ1-2	TRBV2
CSVTAGGIAFF	TRBJ1-1	TRBV29-1
CASSSKQTGGHYGYTF	TRBJ1-2	TRBV7-2
CSASGTGEPGELFF	TRBJ2-2	TRBV20-1